This T cell receptor (beta chain) was documented in a study of OX40 agonist ivuxolimab in advanced cancers. The CDR3 runs to 14 residues. The V gene's germline CDR1 is SGDLS and CDR2 YYNGEE. Trimming cost V 0 bases and J 2 bases, with 8 bases left between them. This table comes from immunoSEQ multiplex PCR, and its TCRdb copy is limited to in-frame clones, with some not included. The data hold about 82,000 clones, with about 82% observed a single time. Source: CD4+ or CD8+ T cells sorted from blood, taken in a trial of the OX40 agonist ivuxolimab. This chain joins TRBV9 and TRBJ1-1; D gene unclear. The clonotype comes from an adult with an advanced solid tumor such as melanoma, head and neck, liver or kidney cancer. The CDR3 protein is CASSVVGGNTEAFF. The CDR3, as DNA: TGTGCCAGCAGCGTAGTAGGCGGTAACACTGAAGCTTTCTTT.